Described below is a single T cell receptor beta chain sequence and its context. Its specificity is not known. The data originate from a study of cytomegalovirus exposure and HLA in healthy donors. Germline-derived CDR1 and CDR2 are SGHTA and FQGNSA. This CDR3 spans 13 amino acids. Trimming cost V 3 bases and J 9 bases, with 14 bases left between them. The primer mix had 60 Vbeta and 13 Jbeta primers. Produced via immunoSEQ multiplex PCR; TCRdb's table is partial and in-frame only. The profile shows about 100,000 clones, 85% of them singletons. Findings and caveats of the study: The study flagged some 170 TCR beta chains as cytomegalovirus-associated.

Input material: PBMCs. This TCR derives from a man aged 25-40 years in good health and CMV-seronegative. The rearrangement links TRBV7-2 to TRBJ2-5; the D gene is possibly TRBD2 (6 bases). The CDR3 region is CASSLGLEAAQYF. The CDR3, as DNA: TGTGCCAGCAGCTTGGGACTGGAAGCGGCCCAGTACTTC.